The present entry profiles one T cell receptor (beta chain) with its context. This table comes from immunoSEQ multiplex PCR, and its TCRdb copy is limited to in-frame clones, with some not included. Counted here are some 73,000 clones, approximately 85% occurring once; the ten biggest clones make up 30% to 40%. CDR3 size: 14 residues. Per the germline V gene, CDR1 is SGDLS and CDR2 is YYNGEE. V was clipped by 4 bases and J by 0 bases, with 10 bases between them. The sample originates from a study of blood T cell repertoires in COVID-19. The chain uses TRBV9 and TRBJ1-2, with D perhaps TRBD1 (6 bases). The specimen was peripheral blood. This sequence was found in a woman aged 80 or over with active or convalescent COVID-19. CDR3 region: CASSPRGSNYGYTF. The CDR3 DNA is TGTGCCAGCAGCCCGAGGGGGTCTAACTATGGCTACACCTTC.